These 31 T cell receptor beta chains came from one sample sequenced in a study of T cell clonality in common variable immunodeficiency. Profiling relied on immunoSEQ multiplex PCR, and the TCRdb table lists in-frame clones only, not all of them. Sampling found some 14,000 clones, none seen once. Their target antigens are unknown. Regarding the study as a whole: In common variable immunodeficiency, TCR beta chains reportedly carried fewer deletions and N-nucleotide insertions.

The sequenced sample was peripheral blood mononuclear cells. These receptors all stem from a human donor with common variable immunodeficiency.

This clone came up a few times. The read comes to an end 3 residues before the CDR3 does, leaving the germline J gene to fill in the end. The rearrangement uses TRBV23-1 and TRBJ2-7; no reliable D call. TRBV23-1 is recorded as an ORF, its role being uncertain. V was clipped by 9 bases and J by 3 bases, with 15 bases between them. The CDR3 sequence is 13 residues long. This CDR3 reads CARRSLYYYEQYF. Incomplete CDR3 DNA: TGCGCCAGGAGAAGTCTCTACTACTACGAG.

As for this clone: Read data end 3 residues before the CDR3 end; the end is taken from the germline J gene. The rearrangement uses TRBV18 and TRBJ1-1, with TRBD1 matching 11 bases. The CDR3 spans 15 residues. The J segment lost 6 bases and the V segment lost 5 bases, leaving 8 bases of the junction unmatched. CDR1 KGHSH and CDR2 LQKENI come from the germline V gene. The sequenced CDR3 bases are TGTGCCAGCTCAGGGGGACAGGGGGTTTTATCTGAA. Translation: CASSGGQGVLSE. In full, the CDR3 reads CASSGGQGVLSEAFF.

This clone has just a few counts. The CDR3 extends 3 residues past the end of the read, so its final part is completed from the germline J gene. The J gene is TRBJ2-7, the V gene TRBV2; TRBD1 matches 7 bases. The CDR3 spans 14 residues. Germline CDR1 reads SNHLY; CDR2 reads FYNNEI. The trim removed 5 bases at V and 2 bases at J, leaving 6 bases unmatched. CDR3 loop: CASSRDSPAYEQYF. Partial CDR3 DNA: TGTGCCAGCAGTCGGGACAGCCCTGCCTACGAG.

The part of the CDR3 DNA that was read is TGTGCCAGTAGACGGCGGGGGGCCGACTCCTACAATGAG. This encodes CASRRRGADSYNE. The whole CDR3 reads CASRRRGADSYNEQFF. The chain is built from TRBV19 and TRBJ2-1; 8 bases are a match to TRBD2. Sequencing ends 3 residues short of the CDR3 end; the germline J gene provides the rest. Germline CDR1 LNHDA, CDR2 SQIVND (reference sequence). CDR3 size: 16 residues. Trimming cost V 6 bases and J 0 bases; bases outside gene matches: 7.

The sample holds many counts of this clone. The read terminates 3 residues ahead of where the CDR3 ends, so the germline J gene completes it. The J gene is TRBJ2-1, the V gene TRBV10-1, with TRBD1 matching over 9 bases. V lost 6 bases, J lost 9 bases, and 6 bases stayed unmatched. Germline V lookup: CDR1 WNHNN, CDR2 SYGVQD (reference sequence). This CDR3 comprises 13 residues. CDR3 amino acids: CASRRDRVGEQFF. The CDR3 DNA, read in part, is TGCGCCAGCAGGCGGGACAGGGTAGGTGAG.

This clone has only a few counts. The CDR3 end is not reached by the read, which stops 3 residues before it; the germline J gene fills it in. The rearrangement links TRBV30 to TRBJ2-4; D might be TRBD1 (5 bases). The CDR3 extends over 12 amino acids. Germline V CDR1 and CDR2: GTSNPN, SVGIG (reference sequence). V was pared by 7 bases and J by 0 bases, with 7 bases between. Here the CDR3 reads CAFREAKNIQYF. CDR3 DNA (partial): TGTGCCTTCAGGGAAGCCAAAAACATT.

The CDR3 loop is CASSPGLGFDYGYTF. The CDR3 DNA, read in part, is TGTGCCAGCAGCCCAGGGTTGGGGTTCGACTATGGC. The chain combines TRBV7-8 with TRBJ1-2; D perhaps matches TRBD1 (5 bases). The CDR3 is cut off 3 residues early in the read; its end comes from the germline J gene. The CDR3 extends over 15 amino acids. In germline, CDR1 is SGHVS, CDR2 FQNEAQ. The V end was cut by 5 bases, the J end by 3 bases, with 16 bases between. Full variable domain (outside the CDR3, taken from reference TRBV7-8 and TRBJ1-2): GAGVSQSPRYKVAKRGQDVALRCDPISGHVSLFWYQQALGQGPEFLTYFQNEAQLDKSGLPSDRFFAERPEGSVSTLKIQRTQQEDSAVYLCASSPGLGFDYGYTFGSGTRLTVV.

Of note for this clone: The read is 3 residues too short to cover the CDR3 end, so that end is filled in from the germline J gene. The chain combines TRBV7-6 with TRBJ2-7; D call uncertain. V was cut by 1 base and J by 2 bases, with 12 bases left in between. This CDR3 is 15 amino acids long. Germline CDR1 SGHVS, CDR2 FNYEAQ. The DNA read from the CDR3 is TGTGCCAGCAGCTTAGGGCGGAAAGTCCCCTACGAG. Its protein product is CASSLGRKVPYE. The complete CDR3 sequence is CASSLGRKVPYEQYF. The whole variable domain, remainder taken from reference TRBV7-6 and TRBJ2-7, is GAGVSQSPRYKVTKRGQDVALRCDPISGHVSLYWYRQALGQGPEFLTYFNYEAQQDKSGLPNDRFSAERPEGSISTLTIQRTEQRDSAMYRCASSLGRKVPYEQYFGPGTRLTVT.

This clone is medium-sized (0.01 to 0.1%) in the sample. The CDR3 end falls 3 residues outside the read, so it is completed with the germline J gene. The rearrangement uses TRBV18 and TRBJ2-3; 9 bases are shared with TRBD1. The CDR3 totals 15 residues. The junction had 5 bases not matched to a gene; V was cut back by 1 base and J by 6 bases. Looked up from germline, CDR1 is KGHSH and CDR2 is LQKENI. The CDR3 bases that were read are TGTGCCAGCTCACCACGACAGGGGGTTCAGGATACG. Translating it yields CASSPRQGVQDT. The full CDR3 protein is CASSPRQGVQDTQYF.

This clone is categorized as medium-sized. Sequencing ends 3 residues short of the CDR3 end; the germline J gene provides the rest. The gene calls are TRBV15 and TRBJ2-3; 10 bases map to TRBD2. This CDR3 has 18 residues. Germline lookup yields CDR1 LNHNV and CDR2 YYDKDF (reference sequence). Trimming cost V 0 bases and J 6 bases; bases outside gene matches: 12. The sequenced CDR3 bases are TGTGCCACCAGCAGAGATTCTGGACTAGCGGCCCGTGGGGATACG. Protein product: CATSRDSGLAARGDT. The entire CDR3 is CATSRDSGLAARGDTQYF.

Comment on this clone: The CDR3 end lies 3 residues beyond the end of the read and is filled in from the germline J gene. The rearrangement uses TRBV6-2 or TRBV6-3 and TRBJ2-2, with 7 bases lining up with TRBD1. Germline V CDR1 and CDR2: MNHEY, SVGEGT. The J segment lost 4 bases and the V segment lost 4 bases, leaving 6 bases of the junction unmatched. The CDR3 is 15 amino acids. The DNA read from the CDR3 is TGTGCCAGCAGTTCTCCAGGGGGTGCCACCGGGGAG. It is translated as CASSSPGGATGE. In full, the CDR3 reads CASSSPGGATGELFF.

For this clone: The missing CDR3 end, 3 residues past where the read stops, is filled in from the germline J gene. V usage is TRBV19 and J usage is TRBJ1-5, with 11 nucleotides matching TRBD1. Germline CDR1 LNHDA, CDR2 SQIVND (reference sequence). This CDR3 comprises 15 residues. J was trimmed by 6 bases and V by 3 bases; bases with no gene match: 4. The covered CDR3 bases are TGTGCCAGTAGTATGGGGACAGGGGGTTCTCAGCCC. This sequence encodes CASSMGTGGSQP. The full CDR3 protein is CASSMGTGGSQPQHF. Combining the CDR3 with reference TRBV19 and TRBJ1-5 gives the whole variable domain DGGITQSPKYLFRKEGQNVTLSCEQNLNHDAMYWYRQDPGQGLRLIYYSQIVNDFQKGDIAEGYSVSREKKESFPLTVTSAQKNPTAFYLCASSMGTGGSQPQHFGDGTRLSIL.

Remarks on this clone: The read ends 3 residues early relative to the CDR3; the germline J gene fills the gap. The chain combines TRBV2 with TRBJ2-7, with 8 bases fitting TRBD2. The CDR3 consists of 14 residues. Unmatched junction bases numbered 5, after V lost 7 bases and J lost 0 bases. Germline V gene lookup returns CDR1 SNHLY and CDR2 FYNNEI. The CDR3 bases that were read are TGTGCCAGCACGGGAGGGGGTGGCTCCTACGAG. Its protein is CASTGGGGSYE. The full CDR3 reads CASTGGGGSYEQYF. Full variable domain (missing parts from reference TRBV2 and TRBJ2-7): EPEVTQTPSHQVTQMGQEVILRCVPISNHLYFYWYRQILGQKVEFLVSFYNNEISEKSEIFDDQFSVERPDGSNFTLKIRSTKLEDSAMYFCASTGGGGSYEQYFGPGTRLTVT.

In regard to this clone: The CDR3 end is not reached by the read, which stops 3 residues before it; the germline J gene fills it in. The rearrangement links TRBV7-9 to TRBJ2-5, with 10 positions matching TRBD2. This CDR3 is 15 amino acids long. Germline loops: CDR1 SEHNR, CDR2 FQNEAQ (reference sequence). The ends lost 5 bases at V and 5 bases at J; junction bases unmatched: 8. The CDR3 here is CASSRSGGALETQYF. CDR3 DNA (partial): TGTGCCAGCAGCAGAAGCGGGGGGGCTCTGGAGACC.

The sample holds a few counts of this clone. The read halts 3 residues ahead of the CDR3 end, with the missing end drawn from the germline J gene. The chain employs TRBV7-9 and TRBJ1-5; 7 bases fit TRBD1. The CDR3 spans 15 residues. The junction had 10 bases not matched to a gene; V was cut back by 5 bases and J by 6 bases. Germline values: CDR1 SEHNR, CDR2 FQNEAQ (reference sequence). CDR3 amino acids: CASSVDRDRGQPQHF. CDR3 DNA (partial): TGTGCCAGCAGCGTAGACAGGGATAGGGGTCAGCCC.

On this clone itself: The read stops 3 residues short of the end of the CDR3; the missing end is completed from the germline J gene. The chain recombines TRBV19 with TRBJ2-1, with 7 bases aligning to TRBD2. With 3 bases clipped from V and 5 bases from J, the junction kept 4 bases outside the gene matches. CDR3 size: 14 residues. Germline V gene sequence: CDR1 LNHDA, CDR2 SQIVND (reference sequence). This CDR3 reads CASSILAGDNEQFF. The CDR3 DNA, read in part, is TGTGCCAGTAGTATCCTGGCGGGGGACAATGAG.

This clone was counted between two and nine times. The read ends 3 residues before the CDR3 terminus; that terminus is restored from the germline J gene. V gene TRBV5-6 combines with J gene TRBJ2-5; 9 bases map to TRBD2. CDR1 SGHDT and CDR2 YYEEEE come from the germline V gene. Trimming cost V 4 bases and J 0 bases; bases outside gene matches: 4. The CDR3 is made up of 15 amino acids. The CDR3: CASSQLAGYQETQYF. Incomplete CDR3 DNA: TGTGCCAGCAGCCAACTAGCGGGCTACCAAGAGACC.

As regards this clone: The read finishes 3 residues shy of the CDR3 end, and the germline J gene is used to complete it. This chain connects TRBV18 to TRBJ1-2; D is perhaps TRBD1 (5 bases). Germline V lookup: CDR1 KGHSH, CDR2 LQKENI. This CDR3 spans 15 amino acids. The V end lost 2 bases, the J end lost 4 bases, and 14 bases lay between the germline ends. The sequenced part of the CDR3 DNA is TGTGCCAGCTCACCAGAGGCAGGGATCGGCTATGGC. It yields the protein CASSPEAGIGYG. The full-length CDR3 reads as CASSPEAGIGYGYTF.

This clone was seen only a few times. From the germline J gene comes the end of the CDR3, since the read stops 3 residues before it. The rearrangement joins TRBV19 to TRBJ2-7; 10 bases fit TRBD1. The CDR3 extends over 14 amino acids. CDR1 is LNHDA, CDR2 SQIVND, per germline (reference sequence). Losses at the gene ends were 7 bases for V and 3 bases for J; bases not matched to a gene: 6. The CDR3 bases that were read are TGTGCCAGTAAAGGGACAGGGGATTTCTACGAG. This codes for CASKGTGDFYE. The entire CDR3 protein is CASKGTGDFYEQYF.

There are a few counts of this clone. From the germline J gene comes the end of the CDR3, since the read stops 3 residues before it. V gene TRBV7-9 combines with J gene TRBJ1-1, with D perhaps matching TRBD1 (5 bases). This CDR3 has 13 residues. Germline V lookup: CDR1 SEHNR, CDR2 FQNEAQ (reference sequence). V lost 3 bases and J 4 bases, leaving 9 bases between the germline ends. CDR3 bases read: TGTGCCAGCAGCTTGGGGGGAGGCACTGAA. Translating it yields CASSLGGGTE. The entire CDR3 is CASSLGGGTEAFF.

Concerning this clone itself: The read stops 3 residues short of the end of the CDR3; the missing end is completed from the germline J gene. V and J are TRBV7-9 and TRBJ1-6; D might be TRBD1 (5 bases). V lost 1 base and J lost 9, with 13 bases in between. The CDR3 has 15 amino acids. Germline V CDR1 and CDR2: SEHNR, FQNEAQ (reference sequence). This chain's CDR3 is CASSLDMGPGSPLHF. The sequenced part of the CDR3 DNA is TGTGCCAGCAGCTTAGATATGGGGCCAGGTTCACCC. The full variable domain, in which reference TRBV7-9 and TRBJ1-6 provide the parts outside the CDR3, is DTGVSQNPRHKITKRGQNVTFRCDPISEHNRLYWYRQTLGQGPEFLTYFQNEAQLEKSRLLSDRFSAERPKGSFSTLEIQRTEQGDSAMYLCASSLDMGPGSPLHFGNGTRLTVT.

This clone ranks as medium-sized (0.01 to 0.1%). The read ends 3 residues before the CDR3 terminus; that terminus is restored from the germline J gene. V is TRBV5-1 and J is TRBJ2-1, with TRBD2 matching over 16 bases. The J segment lost 3 bases and the V segment lost 5 bases, leaving 17 bases of the junction unmatched. This CDR3 is built from 21 residues. CDR1 and CDR2 from the germline V gene are SGHRS and YFSETQ. CDR3 bases read: TGCGCCAGCAGGCGCTCCCTGACGGGACTAGCGGGGGGGCCGTTCTACAATGAG. Protein: CASRRSLTGLAGGPFYNE. The full CDR3 protein reads CASRRSLTGLAGGPFYNEQFF.

There are a few counts of this clone. Sequencing ends 3 residues short of the CDR3 end; the germline J gene provides the rest. V and J are TRBV11-1 and TRBJ2-1; no reliable D call. Germline V CDR1 and CDR2: SGHAT, FQDESV (reference sequence). V shed 5 bases and J shed 0 bases, with 11 bases lying between them. The CDR3 spans 15 residues. The covered CDR3 bases are TGTGCCAGCAGCAAGGGTAGGAGCTCCTACAATGAG. Protein product: CASSKGRSSYNE. The whole CDR3 reads CASSKGRSSYNEQFF.

This clone was found a few times. Read coverage stops 3 residues before the CDR3 terminus; the germline J gene supplies the remainder. The chain carries TRBV7-6 and TRBJ2-7, with a weak D call TRBD1 (6 bases). CDR1 is SGHVS, CDR2 FNYEAQ, per germline. The CDR3 spans 15 residues. Trimming pared 6 bases from V and 5 bases from J, leaving 20 bases between. The sequenced part of the CDR3 DNA is TGTGCCAGCAGTCTACAGGGTGCAGTTGGGAACGAG. Its protein is CASSLQGAVGNE. From start to end, the CDR3 is CASSLQGAVGNEQYF.

This clone was counted a few times. The CDR3: CASSVGQGYNEQFF. CDR3 DNA, as far as it was read: TGTGCCAGCAGCGTCGGACAGGGTTACAATGAG. V gene TRBV7-6 combines with J gene TRBJ2-1; TRBD1 aligns across 8 bases. The missing CDR3 end, 3 residues past where the read stops, is filled in from the germline J gene. Trimming removed 5 bases from V and 4 bases from J; junction bases left unmatched: 4. This CDR3 contains 14 residues. CDR1 and CDR2 (germline): SGHVS, FNYEAQ.

The CDR3 loop reads CASSLGLDTDTQYF. Partial CDR3 DNA: TGTGCCAGCAGCCTGGGACTAGACACAGATACG. The chain links TRBV7-2 to TRBJ2-3; 8 bases are shared with TRBD2. The missing CDR3 end, 3 residues past where the read stops, is filled in from the germline J gene. Per the germline V gene, CDR1 is SGHTA and CDR2 is FQGNSA. With V trimmed by 5 bases and J by 2 bases, 3 bases remained unmatched. This CDR3 comprises 14 residues.

This clone was counted only a few times. The CDR3 goes on 3 residues after the read ends, and that part is filled in from the germline J gene. V usage is TRBV19 and J usage is TRBJ2-2; D might be TRBD2 (5 bases). With 7 bases removed from V and 4 bases from J, the gap between germline ends came to 13 bases. The CDR3 totals 14 residues. Germline V gives CDR1 LNHDA, CDR2 SQIVND (reference sequence). The CDR3 loop is CASTTPGITGELFF. The sequenced CDR3 bases are TGTGCCAGTACGACCCCGGGGATCACCGGGGAG.

Only a few counts were recorded for this clone. Read sequence stops 3 residues before the CDR3 end, and the germline J gene provides the missing end. This rearrangement joins TRBV7-6 to TRBJ2-6, with D unresolved. Germline CDR1 reads SGHVS; CDR2 reads FNYEAQ. The CDR3 has 15 residues. V was cut by 0 bases and J by 0 bases, with 3 bases left in between. The sequenced part of the CDR3 DNA is TGTGCCAGCAGCTTAGCTAGCTCTGGGGCCAACGTC. It is translated as CASSLASSGANV. The CDR3 in its entirety is CASSLASSGANVLTF.

This clone was recorded a few times. Coverage ceases 3 residues before the CDR3 finishes, and the germline J gene fills in the end. The chain combines TRBV7-9 with TRBJ2-7; D possibly corresponds to TRBD1 (5 bases). Germline V gene data show CDR1 as SEHNR and CDR2 as FQNEAQ (reference sequence). The V end was cut by 1 base, the J end by 1 base, with 11 bases between. The CDR3 covers 15 residues. The sequenced CDR3 bases are TGTGCCAGCAGCTTAGTCCCCGACAGTTCCTACGAG. This translates into CASSLVPDSSYE. The full CDR3 protein is CASSLVPDSSYEQYF.

For this clone: The CDR3 goes on 3 residues after the read ends, and that part is filled in from the germline J gene. This chain uses TRBV7-8 with TRBJ1-2; 7 bases align to TRBD1. The V gene's germline CDR1 is SGHVS and CDR2 FQNEAQ. V shed 5 bases and J 4 bases; nucleotides not matched to a gene: 10. The CDR3 sequence is 15 residues long. Partial CDR3 DNA: TGTGCCAGCAGCCTAACAACGACAGGGAGCTATGGC. Translation: CASSLTTTGSYG. The whole CDR3 is CASSLTTTGSYGYTF.

Relative to its sample, this clone is medium-sized. The read terminates 3 residues before the CDR3 end, so the remaining end is supplied by the germline J gene. This chain connects TRBV18 to TRBJ1-2; 9 nucleotides align to TRBD1. V dropped 4 bases and J dropped 7; count of bases not matched to a gene: 7. The CDR3 sequence is 14 residues long. Germline V CDR1 and CDR2: KGHSH, LQKENI. CDR3 bases read: TGTGCCAGCTCACAACAGGGACAGGGAGGTGGC. Amino acid sequence: CASSQQGQGGG. In full, the CDR3 is CASSQQGQGGGYTF. Based on the CDR3 plus reference TRBV18 and TRBJ1-2, the full variable domain is NAGVMQNPRHLVRRRGQEARLRCSPMKGHSHVYWYRQLPEEGLKFMVYLQKENIIDESGMPKERFSAEFPKEGPSILRIQQVVRGDSAAYFCASSQQGQGGGYTFGSGTRLTVV.